The rows below give T cell receptor beta chains drawn from one sample of a study of T-cell reconstitution after alpha-beta-depleted transplantation in children. TCRdb independently ran MiXCR on the PCR reads; one entry per CDR3 protein. The table has roughly 790,000 distinct CDR3 sequences, roughly 16% seen once. This specimen consisted of PBMCs, mostly from graft donor cells, obtained 360 days after TCRalphabeta/CD19-depleted stem cell transplant. The origin of the receptors is a male patient aged 10 to 17 who had a stem cell transplant for acute lymphoblastic leukemia, so the T cells may come from the graft donor. Both conserved end residues are trimmed from each CDR3. Clone sizes are given selectively: once, few, many, or a class where the clone is expanded.

v_call: TRBV5-1
clone_size: once
j_call: TRBJ2-7
cdr3_aa: ASSLDGRALRYEQY

v_call: TRBV18
clone_size: few
j_call: TRBJ2-1
cdr3_aa: ASSGTRARLNEQF

v_call: TRBV29-1
clone_size: .
j_call: TRBJ2-7
cdr3_aa: SVATDRGYEQY

v_call: TRBV20-1
clone_size: few
j_call: TRBJ2-3
cdr3_aa: SVRPGTDTQY

v_call: TRBV10-2
clone_size: few
j_call: TRBJ2-7
cdr3_aa: ASSERATWQY

v_call: TRBV9
clone_size: few
j_call: TRBJ1-5
cdr3_aa: ASSVDGTALQPQH

v_call: TRBV20-1
clone_size: few
j_call: TRBJ2-2
cdr3_aa: SARFTRQGAANTGELF

v_call: TRBV10-2
clone_size: few
j_call: TRBJ2-7
cdr3_aa: ASVYRPGQGPRDAYEQY

v_call: TRBV7-9
clone_size: .
j_call: TRBJ2-3
cdr3_aa: ASSLPWDRGSDTQY

v_call: TRBV7-2
clone_size: few
j_call: TRBJ2-1
cdr3_aa: ASSLVLVVNEQF

v_call: TRBV15
clone_size: many
j_call: TRBJ2-3
cdr3_aa: ATSRDKGYTQY

v_call: TRBV18
clone_size: .
j_call: TRBJ2-7
cdr3_aa: ASSPRTRGDYEQY

v_call: TRBV29-1
clone_size: few
j_call: TRBJ2-1
cdr3_aa: SVDGLAGGESYNEQF

v_call: TRBV3-1
clone_size: few
j_call: TRBJ2-2
cdr3_aa: ASSQRGAKTGELF

v_call: TRBV12-3/TRBV12-4
clone_size: .
j_call: TRBJ2-7
cdr3_aa: ASSLMCRASYEQY

v_call: TRBV5-1
clone_size: .
j_call: TRBJ1-5
cdr3_aa: ASSLGRGDSLNQPQH

v_call: TRBV12-3/TRBV12-4
clone_size: .
j_call: TRBJ1-1
cdr3_aa: ASRDRVRAF

v_call: TRBV15
clone_size: few
j_call: TRBJ2-1
cdr3_aa: ATSRVWSSPEQF

v_call: TRBV9
clone_size: .
j_call: TRBJ2-2
cdr3_aa: ASSSTQGGTGELF

v_call: TRBV30
clone_size: .
j_call: TRBJ2-1
cdr3_aa: AWRGQGTYNEQF